These T cell receptor beta chains were read from a single sample in a study of CD8+ T cells in alopecia areata. Sequencing used immunoSEQ multiplex PCR; TCRdb keeps in-frame clones, though not all of them. The data hold roughly 40,000 clones, with under 70% observed a single time. The material sequenced was CD8+ T cells sorted from blood, taken at week 4, from a patient treated with tofacitinib. Receptor source: a human donor with alopecia areata. The CDR3 runs from the conserved cysteine through the conserved F or W. The order of the fields is J gene, V gene, CDR3 protein.

J: TRBJ2-2; V: TRBV4-3; CDR3: CASSQSGSNGELFF
J: TRBJ2-7; V: TRBV29-1; CDR3: CSVGGSGGHSYEQYF
J: TRBJ1-6; V: TRBV6-5; CDR3: CASSSPGTGVGSPLHF
J: TRBJ2-6; V: TRBV6-5; CDR3: CAGGPGANVLTF
J: TRBJ2-1; V: TRBV1; CDR3: CTSSGLWDQNNEQFF
J: TRBJ1-1; V: TRBV6-5; CDR3: CASSYNRNTEAFF
J: TRBJ2-7; V: TRBV13; CDR3: CASSLVGQDEQYF
J: TRBJ1-2; V: TRBV10-3; CDR3: CAISEGSGYTF
J: TRBJ2-3; V: TRBV4-3; CDR3: CASSQDWGSTDTQYF
J: TRBJ2-2; V: TRBV5-6; CDR3: CASSLEGGGELFF
J: TRBJ2-3; V: TRBV29-1; CDR3: CSVGGVGTGVTDTQYF
J: TRBJ2-1; V: TRBV9; CDR3: CASSVASGGNEQFF
J: TRBJ2-7; V: TRBV29-1; CDR3: CSVGRGEYEQYF
J: TRBJ2-2; V: TRBV27; CDR3: CASSLNENTGELFF
J: TRBJ2-7; V: TRBV4-1; CDR3: CASSHLSEGGYEQYF
J: TRBJ2-7; V: TRBV2; CDR3: CARKTGTEQYF
J: TRBJ1-4; V: TRBV13; CDR3: CASSPGLREKLFF
J: TRBJ2-1; V: TRBV5-1; CDR3: CASSLKLGNEQFF
J: TRBJ2-7; V: TRBV28; CDR3: CASSFRGSYEQYF
J: TRBJ2-3; V: TRBV14; CDR3: CASSSLAGTTDTQYF
J: TRBJ2-7; V: TRBV29-1; CDR3: CSVDMDRPGEQYF
J: TRBJ1-4; V: TRBV9; CDR3: CASSATLQDEKLFF
J: TRBJ2-7; V: TRBV29-1; CDR3: CSVGKQGRYEQYF
J: TRBJ2-3; V: TRBV9; CDR3: CASSVEMLASPDTQYF
J: TRBJ2-5; V: TRBV4-3; CDR3: CASSQDKEETQYF
J: TRBJ2-3; V: TRBV9; CDR3: CASSITGSNTDTQYF
J: TRBJ2-7; V: TRBV30; CDR3: CAWRGDSSYEQYF
J: TRBJ2-3; V: TRBV7-2; CDR3: CASSQEGRDTQYF
J: TRBJ1-1; V: TRBV29-1; CDR3: CSVPAVGLVAEAFF
J: TRBJ1-1; V: TRBV18; CDR3: CASSSFKGTEAFF
J: TRBJ2-7; V: TRBV29-1; CDR3: CSVPGDSSYEQYF
J: TRBJ2-3; V: TRBV9; CDR3: CASSEFSGGLQDTQYF
J: TRBJ1-2; V: TRBV29-1; CDR3: CSVVWDFNGYTF
J: TRBJ2-1; V: TRBV9; CDR3: CASSPLSGTSGYNEQFF
J: TRBJ2-3; V: TRBV15; CDR3: CATSRDNGGDTQYF
J: TRBJ2-7; V: TRBV29-1; CDR3: CSVVGPLGEQYF
J: TRBJ1-2; V: TRBV7-8; CDR3: CASSSKPMDSLGGYTF
J: TRBJ1-2; V: TRBV29-1; CDR3: CSALDTNYGYTF
J: TRBJ1-2; V: TRBV7-8; CDR3: CASSIGTGGDYGYTF
J: TRBJ2-1; V: TRBV27; CDR3: CASRTGGSEQFF
J: TRBJ2-1; V: TRBV19; CDR3: CASSPSGTNEQFF
J: TRBJ1-2; V: TRBV7-9; CDR3: CASSIDPYGYTF
J: TRBJ1-1; V: TRBV4-3; CDR3: CASSQSRGTEAFF
J: TRBJ1-5; V: TRBV4-2; CDR3: CASSRTGDQPQHF
J: TRBJ2-7; V: TRBV30; CDR3: CAWNRDRYEQYF